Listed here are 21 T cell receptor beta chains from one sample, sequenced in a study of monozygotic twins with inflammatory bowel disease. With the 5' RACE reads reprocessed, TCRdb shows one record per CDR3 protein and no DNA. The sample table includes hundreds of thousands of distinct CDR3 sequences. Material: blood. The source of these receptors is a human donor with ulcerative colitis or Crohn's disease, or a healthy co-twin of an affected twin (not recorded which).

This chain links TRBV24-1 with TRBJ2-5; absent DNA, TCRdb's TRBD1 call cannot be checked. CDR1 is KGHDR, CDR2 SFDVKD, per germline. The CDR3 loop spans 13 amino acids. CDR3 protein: CATSDPRKETQYF.

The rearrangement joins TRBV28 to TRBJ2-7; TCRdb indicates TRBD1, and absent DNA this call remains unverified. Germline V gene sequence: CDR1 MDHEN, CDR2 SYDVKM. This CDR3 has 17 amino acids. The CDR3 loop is CASSSPLSAVISYEQYF.

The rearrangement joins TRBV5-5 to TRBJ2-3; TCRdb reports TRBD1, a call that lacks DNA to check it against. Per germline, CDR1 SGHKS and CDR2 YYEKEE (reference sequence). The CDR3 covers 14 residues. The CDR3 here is CASSIRDDTDTQYF. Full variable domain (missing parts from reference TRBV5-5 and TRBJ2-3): DAGVTQSPTHLIKTRGQQVTLRCSPISGHKSVSWYQQVLGQGPQFIFQYYEKEERGRGNFPDRFSARQFPNYSSELNVNALLLGDSALYLCASSIRDDTDTQYFGPGTRLTVL.

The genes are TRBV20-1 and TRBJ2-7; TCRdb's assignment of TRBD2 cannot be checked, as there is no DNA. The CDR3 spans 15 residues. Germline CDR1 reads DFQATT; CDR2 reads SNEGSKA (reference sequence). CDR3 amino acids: CSACPGTSGGLGQYF.

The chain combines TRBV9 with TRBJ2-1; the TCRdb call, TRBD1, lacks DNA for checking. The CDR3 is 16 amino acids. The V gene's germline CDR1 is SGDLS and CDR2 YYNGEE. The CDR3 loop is CASSRLDGAGGNEQFF.

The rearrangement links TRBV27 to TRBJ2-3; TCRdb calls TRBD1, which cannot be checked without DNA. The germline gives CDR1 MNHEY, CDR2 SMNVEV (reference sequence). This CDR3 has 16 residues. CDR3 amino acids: CASSTPETDATDTQYF.

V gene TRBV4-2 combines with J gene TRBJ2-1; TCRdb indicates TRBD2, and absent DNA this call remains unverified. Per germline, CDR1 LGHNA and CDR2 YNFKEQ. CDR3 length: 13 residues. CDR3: CASRPGTSDEQFF.

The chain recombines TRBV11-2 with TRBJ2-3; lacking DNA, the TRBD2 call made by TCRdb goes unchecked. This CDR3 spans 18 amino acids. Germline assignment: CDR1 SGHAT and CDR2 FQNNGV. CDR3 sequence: CASSSKAVAGGLTDTQYF.

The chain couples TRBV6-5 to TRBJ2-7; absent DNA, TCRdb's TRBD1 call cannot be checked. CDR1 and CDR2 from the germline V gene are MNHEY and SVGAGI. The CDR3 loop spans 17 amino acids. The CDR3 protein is CASSYSKAAPLNYEQYF.

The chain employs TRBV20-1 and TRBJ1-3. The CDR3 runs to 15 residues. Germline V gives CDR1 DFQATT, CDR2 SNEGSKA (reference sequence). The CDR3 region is CSAVDFRRSGNTIYF.

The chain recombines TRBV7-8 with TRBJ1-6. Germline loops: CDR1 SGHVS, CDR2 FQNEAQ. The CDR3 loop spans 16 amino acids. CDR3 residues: CASSLNGLPRDSPLHF.

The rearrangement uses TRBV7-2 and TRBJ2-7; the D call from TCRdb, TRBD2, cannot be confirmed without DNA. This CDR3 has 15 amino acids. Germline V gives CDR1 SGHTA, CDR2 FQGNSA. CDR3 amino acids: CASSFKASGDYEQYF.

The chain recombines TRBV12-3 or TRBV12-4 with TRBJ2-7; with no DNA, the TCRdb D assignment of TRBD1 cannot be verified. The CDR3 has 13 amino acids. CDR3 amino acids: CASKGTQTYEQYF.

CDR3 in amino acids: CASKLAGRDTQYF. V is TRBV19 and J is TRBJ2-3; the TCRdb D gene call, TRBD2, has no DNA to confirm it. The CDR3 is 13 amino acids. Per the germline V gene, CDR1 is LNHDA and CDR2 is SQIVND (reference sequence).

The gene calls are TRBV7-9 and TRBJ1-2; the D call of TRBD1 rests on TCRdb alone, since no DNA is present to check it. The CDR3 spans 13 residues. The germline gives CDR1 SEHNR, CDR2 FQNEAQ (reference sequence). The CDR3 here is CASSLGPDYGYTF. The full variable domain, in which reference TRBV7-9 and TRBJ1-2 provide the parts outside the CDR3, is DTGVSQNPRHKITKRGQNVTFRCDPISEHNRLYWYRQTLGQGPEFLTYFQNEAQLEKSRLLSDRFSAERPKGSFSTLEIQRTEQGDSAMYLCASSLGPDYGYTFGSGTRLTVV.

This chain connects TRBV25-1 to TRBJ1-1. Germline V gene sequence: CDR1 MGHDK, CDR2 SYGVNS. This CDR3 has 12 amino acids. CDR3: CASSDSWTGAFF.

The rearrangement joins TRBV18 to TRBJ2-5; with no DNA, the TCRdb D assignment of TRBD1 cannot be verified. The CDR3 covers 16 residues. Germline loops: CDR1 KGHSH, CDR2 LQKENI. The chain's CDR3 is CASSPLSSGAKETQYF.

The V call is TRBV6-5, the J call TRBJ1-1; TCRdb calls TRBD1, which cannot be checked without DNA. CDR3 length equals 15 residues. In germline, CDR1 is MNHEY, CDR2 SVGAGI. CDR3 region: CASSSAGTGNTEAFF.

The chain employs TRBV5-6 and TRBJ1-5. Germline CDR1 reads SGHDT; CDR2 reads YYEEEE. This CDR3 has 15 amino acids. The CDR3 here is CASSLLGPGNQPQHF.

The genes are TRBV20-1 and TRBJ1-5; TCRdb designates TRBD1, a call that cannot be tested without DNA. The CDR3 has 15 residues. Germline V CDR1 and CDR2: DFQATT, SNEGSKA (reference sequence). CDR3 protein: CSARAPTQGDQPQHF.

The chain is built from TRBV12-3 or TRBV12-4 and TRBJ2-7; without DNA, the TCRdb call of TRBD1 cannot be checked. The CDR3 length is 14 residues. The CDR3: CASSSRTGGYEQYF.